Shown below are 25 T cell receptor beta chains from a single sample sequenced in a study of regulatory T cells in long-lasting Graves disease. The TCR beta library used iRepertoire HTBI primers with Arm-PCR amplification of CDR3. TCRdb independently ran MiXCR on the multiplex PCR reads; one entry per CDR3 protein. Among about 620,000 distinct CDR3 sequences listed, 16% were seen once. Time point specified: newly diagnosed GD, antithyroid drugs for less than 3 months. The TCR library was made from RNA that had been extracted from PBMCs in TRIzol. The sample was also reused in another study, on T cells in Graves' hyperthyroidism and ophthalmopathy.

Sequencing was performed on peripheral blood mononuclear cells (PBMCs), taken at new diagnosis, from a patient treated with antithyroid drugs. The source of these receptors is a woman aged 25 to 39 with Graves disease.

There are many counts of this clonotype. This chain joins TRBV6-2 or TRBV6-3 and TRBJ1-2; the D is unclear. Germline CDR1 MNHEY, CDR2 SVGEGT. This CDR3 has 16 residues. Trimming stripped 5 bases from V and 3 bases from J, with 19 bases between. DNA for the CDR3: TGTGCCAGCAGTGAAGCTATTTTGGAGTCTTACTATGGCTACACCTTC. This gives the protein CASSEAILESYYGYTF.

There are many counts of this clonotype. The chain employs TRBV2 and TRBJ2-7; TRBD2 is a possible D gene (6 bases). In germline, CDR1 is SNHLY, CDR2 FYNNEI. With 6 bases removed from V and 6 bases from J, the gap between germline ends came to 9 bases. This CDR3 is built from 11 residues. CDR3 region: CASREGTEQYF. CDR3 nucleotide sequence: TGTGCCAGCAGGGAGGGGACCGAGCAGTACTTC.

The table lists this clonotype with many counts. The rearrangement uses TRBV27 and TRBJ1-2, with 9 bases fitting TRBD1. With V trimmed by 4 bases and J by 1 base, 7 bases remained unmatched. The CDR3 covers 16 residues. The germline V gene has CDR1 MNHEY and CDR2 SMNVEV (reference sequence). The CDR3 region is CASSSRPGQGNYGYTF. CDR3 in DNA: TGTGCCAGCAGTTCCCGCCCGGGACAGGGTAACTATGGCTACACCTTC.

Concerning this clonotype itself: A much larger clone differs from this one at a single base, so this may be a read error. The CDR3 DNA follows: TGTGTCAGCAACCCAGGGATATTGAACACTGAAGCTTTCTTT. This encodes CVSNPGILNTEAFF. This rearrangement joins TRBV28 to TRBJ1-1; D may be TRBD1 (5 bases). This CDR3 spans 14 amino acids. Per germline, CDR1 MDHEN and CDR2 SYDVKM.

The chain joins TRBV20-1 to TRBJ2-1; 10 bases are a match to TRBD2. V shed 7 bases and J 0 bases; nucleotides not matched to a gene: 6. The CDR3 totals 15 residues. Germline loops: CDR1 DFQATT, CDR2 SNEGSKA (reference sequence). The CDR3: CSVRTSGSSYNEQFF. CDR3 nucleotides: TGCAGTGTCAGGACTAGCGGAAGCTCCTACAATGAGCAGTTCTTC.

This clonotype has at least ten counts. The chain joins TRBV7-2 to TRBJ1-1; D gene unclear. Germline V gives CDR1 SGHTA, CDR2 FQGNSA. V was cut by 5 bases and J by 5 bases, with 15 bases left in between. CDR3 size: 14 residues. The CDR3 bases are TGTGCCAGCAGCCCTCCGGGCTGGAGGACTGAAGCTTTCTTT. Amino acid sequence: CASSPPGWRTEAFF.

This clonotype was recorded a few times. The CDR3 spells CASKREAGLDTQYF. As DNA, the CDR3 is TGTGCCAGCAAGCGGGAGGCAGGGTTAGATACGCAGTATTTT. This rearrangement joins TRBV6-1 to TRBJ2-3; 9 bases map to TRBD2. This CDR3 has 14 residues. V gave up 7 bases and J gave up 5 bases; unmatched junction bases: 7. CDR1 MNHNS and CDR2 SASEGT come from the germline V gene.

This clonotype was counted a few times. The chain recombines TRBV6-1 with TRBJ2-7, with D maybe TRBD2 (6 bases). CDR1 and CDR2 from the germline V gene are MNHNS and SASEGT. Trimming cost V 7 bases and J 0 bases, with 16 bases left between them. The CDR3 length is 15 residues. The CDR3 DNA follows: TGTGCCAGCAAAACGGTAGCGGAGCTCTCCTACGAGCAGTACTTC. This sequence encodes CASKTVAELSYEQYF.

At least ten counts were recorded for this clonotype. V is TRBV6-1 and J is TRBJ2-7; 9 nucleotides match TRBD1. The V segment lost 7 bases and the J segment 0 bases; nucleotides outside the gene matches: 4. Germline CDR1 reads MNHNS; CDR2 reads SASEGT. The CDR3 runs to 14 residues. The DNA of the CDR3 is TGTGCCAGCATTGGGGGACAGGGCTCCTACGAGCAGTACTTC. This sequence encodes CASIGGQGSYEQYF.

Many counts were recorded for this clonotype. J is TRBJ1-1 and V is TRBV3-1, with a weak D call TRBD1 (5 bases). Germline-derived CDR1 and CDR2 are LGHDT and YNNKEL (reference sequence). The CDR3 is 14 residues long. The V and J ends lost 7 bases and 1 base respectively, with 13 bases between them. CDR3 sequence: CASTRSGANTEAFF. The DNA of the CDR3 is TGTGCCAGCACCAGAAGTGGGGCGAACACTGAAGCTTTCTTT.

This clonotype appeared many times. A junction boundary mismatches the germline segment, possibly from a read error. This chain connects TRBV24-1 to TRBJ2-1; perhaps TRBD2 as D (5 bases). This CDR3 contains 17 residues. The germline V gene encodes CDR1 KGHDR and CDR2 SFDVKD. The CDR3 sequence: CATSNFGSSQLYNEQFF. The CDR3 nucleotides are TGTGCCACCAGTAATTTTGGGTCTAGCCAGCTGTACAATGAGCAGTTCTTC.

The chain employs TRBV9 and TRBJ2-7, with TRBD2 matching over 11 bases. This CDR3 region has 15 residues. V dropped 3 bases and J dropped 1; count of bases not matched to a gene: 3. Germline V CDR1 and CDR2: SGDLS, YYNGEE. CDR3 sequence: CASSAIAGGSYEQYF. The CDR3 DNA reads TGTGCCAGCAGCGCAATAGCGGGAGGGTCCTACGAGCAGTACTTC. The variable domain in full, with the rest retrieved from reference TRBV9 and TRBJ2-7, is DSGVTQTPKHLITATGQRVTLRCSPRSGDLSVYWYQQSLDQGLQFLIQYYNGEERAKGNILERFSAQQFPDLHSELNLSSLELGDSALYFCASSAIAGGSYEQYFGPGTRLTVT.

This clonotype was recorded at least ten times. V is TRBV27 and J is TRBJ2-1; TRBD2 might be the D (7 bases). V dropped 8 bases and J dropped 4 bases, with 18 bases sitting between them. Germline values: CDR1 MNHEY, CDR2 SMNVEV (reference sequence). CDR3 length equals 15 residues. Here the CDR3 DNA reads TGTGCCAGCGGGGAGGGGGAGGGGGGTTACAATGAGCAGTTCTTC. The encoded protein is CASGEGEGGYNEQFF.

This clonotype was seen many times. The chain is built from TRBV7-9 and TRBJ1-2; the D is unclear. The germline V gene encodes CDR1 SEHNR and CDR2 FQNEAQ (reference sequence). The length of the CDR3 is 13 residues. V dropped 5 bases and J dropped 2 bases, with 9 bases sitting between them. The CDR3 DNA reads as TGTGCCAGCAGCCTGGACGGGAACTATGGCTACACCTTC. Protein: CASSLDGNYGYTF.

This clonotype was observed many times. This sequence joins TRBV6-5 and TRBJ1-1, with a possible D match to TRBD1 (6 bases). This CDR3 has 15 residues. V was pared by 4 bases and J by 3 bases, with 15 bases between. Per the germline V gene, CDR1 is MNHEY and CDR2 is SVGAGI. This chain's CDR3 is CASSSRGGVHTEAFF. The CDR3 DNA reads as TGTGCCAGCAGTTCCCGAGGGGGGGTACACACTGAAGCTTTCTTT.

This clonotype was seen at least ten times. The CDR3 sequence is CASSEGQGVRNSPLHF. Written as DNA, the CDR3 is TGTGCCAGCAGTGAAGGGCAGGGTGTACGGAATTCACCCCTCCACTTT. This chain uses TRBV2 with TRBJ1-6; TRBD1 is a possible D gene (5 bases). The CDR3 spans 16 residues. The ends were cut back, 1 base at V and 7 bases at J, with 14 bases in the middle. CDR1 and CDR2 from the germline V gene are SNHLY and FYNNEI.

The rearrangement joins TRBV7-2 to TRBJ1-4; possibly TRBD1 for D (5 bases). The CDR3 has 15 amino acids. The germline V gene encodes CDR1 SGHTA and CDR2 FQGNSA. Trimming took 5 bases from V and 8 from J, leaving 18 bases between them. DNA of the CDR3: TGTGCCAGCAGCCAAGGGACGGGGGTTGGGGAAAAACTGTTTTTT. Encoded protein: CASSQGTGVGEKLFF.

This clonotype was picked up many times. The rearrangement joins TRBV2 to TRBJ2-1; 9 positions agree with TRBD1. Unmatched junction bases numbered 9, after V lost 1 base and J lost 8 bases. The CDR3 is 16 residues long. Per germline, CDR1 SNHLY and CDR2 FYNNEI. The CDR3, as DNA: TGTGCCAGCAGTGAAGGTGGGAGGACAGGGGTCTATGAGCAGTTCTTC. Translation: CASSEGGRTGVYEQFF.

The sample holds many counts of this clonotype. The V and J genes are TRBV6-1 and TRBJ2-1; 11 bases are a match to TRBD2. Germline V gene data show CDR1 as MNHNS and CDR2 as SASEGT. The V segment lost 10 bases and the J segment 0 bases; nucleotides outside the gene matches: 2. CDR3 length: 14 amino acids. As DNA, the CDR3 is TGTGCCACCGGGACTAGCGGCTCCTACAATGAGCAGTTCTTC. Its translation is CATGTSGSYNEQFF.

CDR3 loop: CASSQGGGLVTDTQYF. CDR3 DNA: TGCGCCAGCAGCCAGGGCGGGGGCTTGGTTACAGATACGCAGTATTTT. The V and J genes are TRBV4-1 and TRBJ2-3, with D perhaps matching TRBD2 (7 bases). The germline CDR1 and CDR2 sequences are MGHRA and YSYEKL. Trimming shortened V by 3 bases and J by 3 bases, and 16 bases separated the two germline ends. The CDR3 runs 16 residues.

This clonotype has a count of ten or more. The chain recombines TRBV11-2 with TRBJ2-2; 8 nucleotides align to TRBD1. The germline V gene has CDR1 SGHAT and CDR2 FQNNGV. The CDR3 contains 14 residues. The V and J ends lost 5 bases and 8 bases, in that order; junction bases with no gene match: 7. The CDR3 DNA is TGTGCCAGCAGCCTGATAGACAGGGGAGGGGAGCTGTTTTTT. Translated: CASSLIDRGGELFF.

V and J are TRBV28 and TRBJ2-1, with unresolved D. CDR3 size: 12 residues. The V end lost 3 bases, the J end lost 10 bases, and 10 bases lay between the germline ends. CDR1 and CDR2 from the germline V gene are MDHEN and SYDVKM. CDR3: CASSFLSREQFF. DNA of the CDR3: TGTGCCAGCAGTTTCCTCTCCCGCGAGCAGTTCTTC.

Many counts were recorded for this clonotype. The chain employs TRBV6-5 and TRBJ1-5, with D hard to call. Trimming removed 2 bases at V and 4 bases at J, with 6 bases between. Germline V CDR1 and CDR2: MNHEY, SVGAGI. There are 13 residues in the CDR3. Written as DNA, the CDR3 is TGTGCCAGCAGTTACGAGAGGAATCAGCCCCAGCATTTT. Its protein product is CASSYERNQPQHF.

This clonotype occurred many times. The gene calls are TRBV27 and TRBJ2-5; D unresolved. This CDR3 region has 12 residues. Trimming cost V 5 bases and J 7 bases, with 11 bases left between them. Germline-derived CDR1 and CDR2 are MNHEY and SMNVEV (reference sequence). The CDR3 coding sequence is TGTGCCAGCAGTCGCCCGGGTGTGACCCAGTACTTC. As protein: CASSRPGVTQYF.

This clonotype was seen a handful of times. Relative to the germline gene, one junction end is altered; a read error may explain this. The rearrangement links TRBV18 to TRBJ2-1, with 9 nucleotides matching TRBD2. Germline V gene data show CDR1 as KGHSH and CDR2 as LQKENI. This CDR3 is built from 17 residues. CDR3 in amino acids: CASSPPYGTSYGNEQFF. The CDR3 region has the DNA TGTGCCAGCTCGCCACCGTATGGGACTAGCTACGGGAATGAGCAGTTCTTC.